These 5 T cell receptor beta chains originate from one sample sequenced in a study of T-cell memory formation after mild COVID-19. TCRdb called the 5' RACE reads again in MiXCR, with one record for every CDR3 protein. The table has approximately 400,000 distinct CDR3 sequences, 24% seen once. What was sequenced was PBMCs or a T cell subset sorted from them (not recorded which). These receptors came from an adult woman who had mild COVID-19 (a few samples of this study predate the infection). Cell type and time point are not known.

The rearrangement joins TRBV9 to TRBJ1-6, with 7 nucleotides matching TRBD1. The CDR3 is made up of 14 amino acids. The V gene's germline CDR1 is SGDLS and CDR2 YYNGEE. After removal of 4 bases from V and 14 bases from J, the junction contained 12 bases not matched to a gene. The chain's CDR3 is CASSSFQGGKALHF. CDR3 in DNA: TGTGCCAGCAGCTCCTTTCAGGGGGGAAAAGCCCTCCACTTT.

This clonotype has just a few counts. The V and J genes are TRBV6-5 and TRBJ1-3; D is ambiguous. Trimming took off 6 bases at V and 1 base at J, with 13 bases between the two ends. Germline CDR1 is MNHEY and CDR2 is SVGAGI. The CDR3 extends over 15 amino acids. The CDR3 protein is CASSFTSSSGNTIYF. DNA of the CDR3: TGTGCCAGCAGCTTCACCTCGTCGTCTGGAAACACCATATATTTT.

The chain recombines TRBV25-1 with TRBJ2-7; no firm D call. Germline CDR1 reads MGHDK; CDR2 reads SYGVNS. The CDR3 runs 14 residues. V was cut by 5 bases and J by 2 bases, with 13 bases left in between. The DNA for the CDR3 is TGTGCCAGCAGTCGTTACGACCTTCCCTACGAGCAGTACTTC. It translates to CASSRYDLPYEQYF.

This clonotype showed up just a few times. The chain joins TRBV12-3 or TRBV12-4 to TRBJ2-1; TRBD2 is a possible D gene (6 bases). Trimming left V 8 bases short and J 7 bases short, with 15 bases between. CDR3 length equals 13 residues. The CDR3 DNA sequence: TGTGCCAGCGGGACTCACGGAGGGAATGAGCAGTTCTTC. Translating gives CASGTHGGNEQFF.

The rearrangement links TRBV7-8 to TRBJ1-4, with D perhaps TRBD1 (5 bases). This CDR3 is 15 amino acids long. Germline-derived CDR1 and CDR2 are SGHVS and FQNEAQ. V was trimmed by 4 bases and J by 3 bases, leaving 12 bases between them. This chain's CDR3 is CASSYGQGANEKLFF. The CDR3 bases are TGTGCCAGCAGCTACGGTCAGGGAGCTAATGAAAAACTGTTTTTT.